This T cell receptor (beta chain) was found in a study of blood T cell repertoires in COVID-19 (dated by TCRdb to the early 2020s). A note on the overall study: The collaborator samples originated in the United States, Italy and Spain and spanned the acute and convalescent phases of COVID-19. The prospective study material was composed of cDNA or gDNA derived from T cells, B-cell-depleted T cells, or PBMCs. The dataset comprised deeply sampled blood TCRbeta repertoires from subjects exposed to, actively infected with, or recovered from COVID-19. The repertoires were made available in a free public database intended to serve as a resource for research on the immune response to SARS-CoV-2. The samples were drawn from the first 160 participants of the ongoing ImmuneRACE study and from some 1,300 subjects provided by 6 global collaborators. Sample metadata almost always included a de-identified subject ID, COVID-19 status, age in years and sex. Where HLA class I and class II types were available, the types were taken from metadata supplied by the sample provider, not from assay-based typing.

Enrolling through a virtual design, the prospective study's participants ranged in age from roughly 18 to 100 years and lived across 20 to 25 United States geographic areas. To assign participants to cohorts, the prospective study relied on clinical history that participants themselves reported in a screening survey and a study questionnaire. ImmuneRACE Cohort 3 recovered participants were defined by two consecutive negative NP/OP PCR tests, healthcare professional clearance, or symptom resolution. Each participant in the prospective study had whole blood, serum and a nasopharyngeal or oropharyngeal swab collected by mobile phlebotomists. Additional blood draws and questionnaires over a 2-month period could optionally be provided by prospective study participants. Prospective study blood samples were shipped either frozen or at room temperature before DNA extraction. Broad study findings and their caveats: The amount of clinical and demographic metadata varied by source and participant and was provided uncurated.

TCRbeta CDR3 regions were amplified from genomic DNA using the immunoSEQ Assay, a bias-controlled multiplex PCR. In the paper's pipeline: The number of nucleated cells in each sample was estimated by amplification of reference gene primers within the assay. To quantify the absolute abundance of each unique TCRbeta CDR3 rearrangement, sequence reads were collapsed and filtered. For each sample, productive Simpson clonality was calculated by taking the square root of Simpson's diversity index across productive rearrangements. Held by TCRdb, this immuneACCESS table contains in-frame sequences only and omits some clones. Under half of the omission traces to an unresolved V gene where checked; the cause of the rest is unknown. V and J calls and clone size are copied from that table; D and trimming were computed from the DNA. For this sample there are roughly 180,000 clones; about four fifths appear just once. The ten largest account for 15% to 20% of the sample.

Comments on this clone: The antigen this receptor binds is unknown. One base away there is no much larger clone; base qualities are not given.

CDR1 is given as LGHDT and CDR2 as YNNKEL, both from the germline V gene (reference sequence). V loses 5 bases at its end and J loses 4 bases; junction bases beyond the gene matches: 7. The CDR3 starts with the cysteine, ends with the phenylalanine, and has 14 residues. Here the CDR3 DNA is all that survives: 42 bases in frame from base 1. This chain joins TRBV3-1 (or the pseudogene TRBV3-2) to TRBJ1-2, and 7 junction bases match TRBD1. The TCR sequence derives from a man in his sixties who had recovered from COVID-19. Sample: PBMCs or T cells enriched from blood (not recorded which). The CDR3 loop reads CASSTQGEGYGYTF. The nucleotide sequence reads as follows: TGTGCCAGCAGCACCCAGGGGGAAGGCTATGGCTACACCTTC.